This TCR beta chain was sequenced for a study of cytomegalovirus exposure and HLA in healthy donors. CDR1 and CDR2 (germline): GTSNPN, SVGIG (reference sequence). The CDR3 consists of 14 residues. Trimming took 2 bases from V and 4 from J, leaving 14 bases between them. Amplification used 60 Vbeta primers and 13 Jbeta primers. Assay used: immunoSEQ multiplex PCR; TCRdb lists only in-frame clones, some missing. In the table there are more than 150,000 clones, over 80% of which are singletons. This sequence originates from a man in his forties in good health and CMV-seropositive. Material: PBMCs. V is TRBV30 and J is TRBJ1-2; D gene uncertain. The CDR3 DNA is TGTGCCTGGAGTCTTAACATACCGTCCTATGGCTACACCTTC. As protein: CAWSLNIPSYGYTF.